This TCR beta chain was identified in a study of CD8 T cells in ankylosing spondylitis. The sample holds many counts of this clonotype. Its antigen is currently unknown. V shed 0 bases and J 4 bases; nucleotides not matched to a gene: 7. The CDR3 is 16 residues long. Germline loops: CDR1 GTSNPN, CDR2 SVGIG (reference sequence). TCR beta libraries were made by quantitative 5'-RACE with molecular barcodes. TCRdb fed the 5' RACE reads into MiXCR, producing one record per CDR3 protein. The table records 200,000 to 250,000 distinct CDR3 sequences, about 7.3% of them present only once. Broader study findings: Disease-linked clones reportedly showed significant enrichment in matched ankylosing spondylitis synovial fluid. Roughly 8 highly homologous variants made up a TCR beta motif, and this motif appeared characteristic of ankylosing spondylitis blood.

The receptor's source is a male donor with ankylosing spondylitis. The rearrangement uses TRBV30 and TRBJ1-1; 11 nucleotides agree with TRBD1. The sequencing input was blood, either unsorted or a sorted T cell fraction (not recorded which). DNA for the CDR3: TGTGCCTGGAGTGTACACGAGGGACAGGGGGGCACTGAAGCTTTCTTT. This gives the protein CAWSVHEGQGGTEAFF.